This record concerns one TCR beta chain sequence. Its antigen is currently not known. Per-base quality was not reported, and no clone a single base away is much larger than it. From a lookup of the germline V gene (reference sequence), CDR1 and CDR2 are LNHDA and SQIVND. Including cysteine and phenylalanine, the CDR3 has 16 amino acids. Only CDR3 DNA remains: 48 bases, in frame from the first base. The germline V end is reduced by 5 bases and the J end by 5 bases; junction bases left unmatched: 12. The first patient joined ICON in the first half of 2016, and enrollment wrapped up when the last patient was enrolled in late 2018. In a subcohort of around 72 patients, fresh tumor and matched uninvolved tissue were collected for in-depth immune analyses, with TCR sequencing among those analyses. No cell sorting was done, and TCR sequencing was instead run on DNA isolated from bulk tissue. The sample comes from a study of tumor-infiltrating lymphocytes in localized non-small cell lung cancer (dated by TCRdb to the early 2020s). Turning to the overall study: The cohort included patients whose samples were collected after neoadjuvant chemotherapy, as well as both smokers and never-smokers and several histologies. The overall ICON cohort comprised 150 or so surgical patients with localized non-small cell lung cancer whose tumors were resected. Resected tumor tissue and uninvolved lung tissue described as non-adjacent to the tumor were contributed by each patient, with both tissues obtained from the same patient. TCR sequencing was one of several integrated assays, alongside flow cytometry, multiplex immunofluorescence, RNA-seq, exome sequencing and proteomics, applied to the same patients. For roughly 55 patients, immunoSEQ T-cell fraction was compared between paired tumor and uninvolved lung. The full study reports these points: Because different assays used different pieces of the same tissue, intratumor heterogeneity could not be separated from technical variation. No difference in TCR-derived T-cell fraction was observed between the flow cytometry-defined immunotypes IM1 (good prognosis) and IM2 (poor prognosis). Consistent with immunofluorescence CD3 counts, TCRbeta sequencing supported greater T cell infiltration in tumors than in uninvolved lung tissue. Assay coverage differed among patients according to how much tissue was available, so only a subset of the cohort had TCR sequencing.

The immunoSEQ assay used for TCR sequencing gave the T-cell fraction in both tumor and uninvolved lung tissue. The study's own analysis went as follows. In the survival analysis, patients were divided into a high T-cell fraction group (upper tertile) and a low T-cell fraction group (lower two tertiles), and the two groups were compared using a log-rank test. A signed-rank test was used to check for differences in T-cell fraction between paired tumor and uninvolved lung. TCRdb's version of the immuneACCESS table is confined to in-frame rearrangements and falls short of the full clone set. An unresolved V gene accounts for under half of the shortfall where checked; the remainder is of unknown origin. Clonal size and the V and J genes are those of that table, whereas D and trimming came from the DNA. The table for this sample lists thousands of clones; 65% to 85% of them were counted only once. The ten largest clones take up 9.8% of the sample.

This clonotype was sampled from a human donor with non-small cell lung cancer. Source material: uninvolved lung tissue not adjacent to the tumor. Recombination linked TRBV19 to TRBJ2-5, with 9 junctional bases fitting TRBD2. The CDR3 region: CASSLFPGTSTETQYF. The sequenced DNA: TGTGCCAGTAGTCTGTTCCCTGGGACTAGCACGGAGACCCAGTACTTC.